A selection of T cell receptor beta chains follows, all from one sample in a study of blood T cell repertoires in COVID-19. TCRdb keeps only in-frame clones here, not all; method: immunoSEQ multiplex PCR. The sample has under 350,000 clones, 75% to 95% seen once. The specimen was peripheral blood. The receptors come from a woman in her twenties or thirties with COVID-19, enrolled during active disease. Both conserved end residues are part of each CDR3. D genes are given only for firm matches. Rows give clone size only sometimes, using once, few, many, or a class for an expanded clone.

NA | TRBJ1-2 | TRBD1 | TRBV29-1 | TGCAGCGTTGAATGGACAGGGACCTATGGCTACACCTTC | CSVEWTGTYGYTF
NA | TRBJ2-7 | NA | TRBV6-2/TRBV6-3 | TGTGCCAGCAGTTCCGGCGGTGTGGCCCTTTCTCTCGAGCAGTACTTC | CASSSGGVALSLEQYF
NA | TRBJ1-5 | NA | TRBV19 | TGTGCCAGTAGTATAACAGACGGGGGCAATCAGCCCCAGCATTTT | CASSITDGGNQPQHF
NA | TRBJ2-7 | NA | TRBV21-1 | TGTGCCAGCAGCAAAGGGCAGGGGGCAGGATCAAGCGAGCAGTACTTC | CASSKGQGAGSSEQYF
NA | TRBJ1-1 | TRBD1 | TRBV18 | TGTGCCAGCTCACCGGACAGGGGGCAAGCTTTCTTT | CASSPDRGQAFF
NA | TRBJ1-3 | NA | TRBV9 | TGTGCCAGCAGCGTAGGCATCCAGGGGTTTTACGGAAACACCATATATTTT | CASSVGIQGFYGNTIYF
NA | TRBJ1-1 | NA | TRBV27 | TGTGCCAGCAGTTTACAATGGAACACTGAAGCTTTCTTT | CASSLQWNTEAFF
NA | TRBJ1-1 | NA | TRBV6-1 | TGTGCCAGCAGTGAAGGCCCCGGGGTCACTGAAGCTTTCTTT | CASSEGPGVTEAFF
NA | TRBJ2-5 | NA | TRBV29-1 | TGCAGCGTTGAAGACGGAGACAGGCGACAAGAGACCCAGTACTTC | CSVEDGDRRQETQYF
NA | TRBJ2-2 | NA | TRBV7-9 | TGTGCCAGCAGCTTAGACACGAACACCGGGGAGCTGTTTTTT | CASSLDTNTGELFF
NA | TRBJ1-2 | TRBD1 | TRBV28 | TGTGCCAGCAGTCTGACGGGACAGACTTTTGGCTACACCTTC | CASSLTGQTFGYTF
NA | TRBJ1-1 | NA | TRBV29-1 | TGCAGCGTTGCTGATGGGGGGATGGAAGCTTTCTTT | CSVADGGMEAFF
NA | TRBJ2-2 | TRBD2 | TRBV11-3 | TGTGCCAGCAGTCCCCAGGGAGGGACGAACACCGGGGAGCTGTTTTTT | CASSPQGGTNTGELFF
NA | TRBJ1-1 | NA | TRBV18 | TGTGCCAGCTCACCAAAGGAGGAAGCTTTCTTT | CASSPKEEAFF
NA | TRBJ1-2 | TRBD1 | TRBV4-1 | TGCGCCAGCAGCCAAGGCAGGGGGCGCAAAAACTATGGCTACACCTTC | CASSQGRGRKNYGYTF
NA | TRBJ2-5 | NA | TRBV28 | TGTGCCAGCAGTTCAACCTTTTGGGCCCAAGAGACCCAGTACTTC | CASSSTFWAQETQYF
NA | TRBJ2-1 | TRBD2 | TRBV6-5 | TGTGCCAGCAGTTACCGGGCCGCGGGAGACGAGCAGTTCTTC | CASSYRAAGDEQFF
NA | TRBJ2-1 | TRBD2 | TRBV2 | TGTGCCAGGCGGGAGGCGGGAGGGCCAAATGAGCAGTTCTTC | CARREAGGPNEQFF
NA | TRBJ2-7 | TRBD1 | TRBV3-1/TRBV3-2 | TGTGCCAGCAGAGAGACAGGGGGGACCTACGAGCAGTACTTC | CASRETGGTYEQYF
NA | TRBJ2-4 | NA | TRBV27 | TGTGCCAGCAGTTTATACTCCACGGAGGTTGGGAGACCCAAAAACATTCAGTACTTC | CASSLYSTEVGRPKNIQYF
NA | TRBJ2-1 | NA | TRBV28 | TGTGCCAGCAGTCCCGGTGGGGGCGATTCCTACAATGAGCAGTTCTTC | CASSPGGGDSYNEQFF
NA | TRBJ2-7 | NA | TRBV5-1 | TGCGCCAGCAGCTTAACGTTGGGGCCCCCCTACGAGCAGTACTTC | CASSLTLGPPYEQYF
NA | TRBJ2-2 | NA | TRBV19 | TGTGCCAGTAGACTAGGATTTGGCACCGGGGAGCTGTTTTTT | CASRLGFGTGELFF
few | TRBJ1-1 | NA | TRBV30 | TGTGCCTGGAGTGTAATGGCCAGTGAAGCTTTCTTT | CAWSVMASEAFF
NA | TRBJ2-5 | TRBD2 | TRBV5-5 | TGTGCCAGCAGCTCACTAGCGGCAGACGGGACCCAGTACTTC | CASSSLAADGTQYF
NA | TRBJ1-3 | NA | TRBV19 | TGTGCCAGTAGTCCCCGGACAGAAAACACCATATATTTT | CASSPRTENTIYF
NA | TRBJ1-2 | NA | TRBV5-6 | TGTGCCAGCAGCTTGACAGGGACCAGTTCACTCCATGGCTACACCTTC | CASSLTGTSSLHGYTF
once | TRBJ2-1 | TRBD2 | TRBV5-1 | TGCGCCAGCAGCTTGGGTGGTAGCGGGGCCAATGAGCAGTTCTTC | CASSLGGSGANEQFF
NA | TRBJ2-7 | TRBD2 | TRBV5-4 | TGTGCCAGCAGCTTGGCCGGGGGGGCCCCCTACGAGCAGTACTTC | CASSLAGGAPYEQYF
NA | TRBJ2-5 | TRBD2 | TRBV30 | TGTGCCTGGAGTCCCGGCCTAGCGGGTTCCCAAGAGACCCAGTACTTC | CAWSPGLAGSQETQYF
NA | TRBJ2-3 | NA | TRBV6-5 | TGTGCCAGCAGTTACTCCTCAGGGGAATTGGGAGATACGCAGTATTTT | CASSYSSGELGDTQYF
NA | TRBJ1-4 | TRBD1 | TRBV11-2 | TGTGCCAGCAGCTTCACCGGGACAGATAATGAAAAACTGTTTTTT | CASSFTGTDNEKLFF
NA | TRBJ2-6 | TRBD1 | TRBV24-1 | TGTGCCACCAGTGATCTAGGACAGGGAAGCTCTGGGGCCAACGTCCTGACTTTC | CATSDLGQGSSGANVLTF
NA | TRBJ2-1 | TRBD1 | TRBV28 | TGTGCCAGCAGGGAGACAGGGCTGTTTGAGCAGTTCTTC | CASRETGLFEQFF
NA | TRBJ2-5 | TRBD2 | TRBV5-1 | TGCGCCAGCAGCTTATCTAGCGGACAAGAGACCCAGTACTTC | CASSLSSGQETQYF
NA | TRBJ1-4 | NA | TRBV21-1 | TGTGCCAGCAGCAAAGATGGGACAGGGAGGGGGGATCATAATGAAAAACTGTTTTTT | CASSKDGTGRGDHNEKLFF
NA | TRBJ1-2 | TRBD1 | TRBV11-1 | TGTGCCAGCAGCCCTCCGGGACAGGGACATGGCTACACCTTC | CASSPPGQGHGYTF
NA | TRBJ2-3 | NA | TRBV20-1 | TGCAGTGCTAGTTCCCCCGGACAGCAACTGACAGATACGCAGTATTTT | CSASSPGQQLTDTQYF
NA | TRBJ2-7 | NA | TRBV18 | TGTGCCAGCTCACTTCCTGGTGGGAGCTCCTACGAGCAGTACTTC | CASSLPGGSSYEQYF